These 8 T cell receptor beta chains share one sample of origin, sequenced in a study of T cell changes during pregnancy in multiple sclerosis (dated 2019 in TCRdb). The library was produced with the immunoSEQ multiplex PCR assay. In its TCRdb copy, this immuneACCESS table keeps in-frame sequences only and misses some clones. Where compared with another copy, unresolved V genes explain less than half of these, and the others have no known cause. The sample table contains around 48,000 clones; only one count was recorded for approximately 85% of them. Less than 1.5% of the sample is in the top ten clones. The sample consisted of CD4+ T cells from peripheral blood mononuclear cells, taken in the second trimester of pregnancy. The receptors here all came from a female donor with multiple sclerosis, enrolled in a pregnancy study.

The CDR3 DNA reads TGTGCCAGCCATGCGGGGGGGTACGAGCAGTACTTC. Translated: CASHAGGYEQYF. The chain recombines TRBV6-5 with TRBJ2-7; 9 nucleotides match TRBD2. V dropped 8 bases and J dropped 4; count of bases not matched to a gene: 3. CDR3 length: 12 residues. Looked up from germline, CDR1 is MNHEY and CDR2 is SVGAGI.

V gene TRBV19 combines with J gene TRBJ1-1; 7 bases fit TRBD1. The germline V gene encodes CDR1 LNHDA and CDR2 SQIVND (reference sequence). The V gene end was trimmed by 5 bases and the J gene end by 4 bases; junction bases not matched to a gene: 7. The CDR3 spans 14 residues. CDR3 sequence: CASSELQGSTEAFF. The CDR3 bases are TGTGCCAGTAGTGAACTACAGGGGTCCACTGAAGCTTTCTTT.

Points on this clone: Distinct nucleotide sequences in the sample also encode this CDR3. The chain links TRBV10-1 to TRBJ2-3; D possibly corresponds to TRBD2 (5 bases). The CDR3 is made up of 14 amino acids. V lost 2 bases and J 0 bases, leaving 6 bases between the germline ends. The germline CDR1 and CDR2 sequences are WNHNN and SYGVQD (reference sequence). CDR3 bases: TGCGCCAGCAGTGAGCGGGGAAGCACAGATACGCAGTATTTT. Translated: CASSERGSTDTQYF.

The J gene is TRBJ2-1, the V gene TRBV7-2; 7 bases are a match to TRBD2. With V trimmed by 1 base and J by 3 bases, 6 bases remained unmatched. The CDR3 has 16 amino acids. The germline gives CDR1 SGHTA, CDR2 FQGNSA. CDR3 sequence reads: CASSLVSGTIYNEQFF. DNA of the CDR3: TGTGCCAGCAGCTTAGTGTCCGGGACTATCTACAATGAGCAGTTCTTC.

This chain joins TRBV6-5 and TRBJ2-2; 7 bases map to TRBD1. The CDR3 contains 16 residues. Looked up from germline, CDR1 is MNHEY and CDR2 is SVGAGI. The J segment lost 5 bases and the V segment lost 3 bases, leaving 9 bases of the junction unmatched. This chain's CDR3 is CASSYYYRGKTGELFF. In nucleotides, the CDR3 is TGTGCCAGCAGTTATTATTACAGGGGTAAAACCGGGGAGCTGTTTTTT.

The table lists this clone with a count of one. V gene TRBV9 combines with J gene TRBJ1-2; weak D call: TRBD1 (6 bases). Trimming took 0 bases from V and 7 from J, leaving 19 bases between them. The length of the CDR3 is 16 residues. Germline loops: CDR1 SGDLS, CDR2 YYNGEE. DNA for the CDR3: TGTGCCAGCAGCGTAGAGATACAGGGAATTAGGTCTGGCTACACCTTC. It is translated as CASSVEIQGIRSGYTF.

The CDR3 spells CASSLSGTGVFLPYEQYF. CDR3 coding DNA: TGTGCCAGCAGCTTGTCCGGGACAGGGGTATTCTTACCCTACGAGCAGTACTTC. The chain employs TRBV5-5 and TRBJ2-7; 10 bases map to TRBD1. CDR3 size: 18 residues. Trimming removed 1 base from V and 2 bases from J; junction bases left unmatched: 12. Per germline, CDR1 SGHKS and CDR2 YYEKEE (reference sequence).

The chain has TRBV4-3 and TRBJ2-5; a possible D gene is TRBD2 (6 bases). Per germline, CDR1 LGHNA and CDR2 YSLEER. The CDR3 has 17 residues. Trimming cost V 0 bases and J 0 bases, with 14 bases left between them. The CDR3, as DNA: TGCGCCAGCAGCCAAGATCGGTCAGGACTATACCAAGAGACCCAGTACTTC. Translation gives CASSQDRSGLYQETQYF.